Listed here are 14 T cell receptor beta chains from one sample, sequenced in a study of metastatic and nonmetastatic thyroid tumors. TCRdb re-called clones from the PCR reads using MiXCR. The data contain fewer than 35,000 clones, 9.5% to 14% of them singletons. Every patient underwent thyroid surgery untreated. The sample taken for sequencing was blood. These receptors all come from a female donor with papillary thyroid cancer or a benign thyroid nodule (not recorded which). Some clones in this sample may be carry-over from other donors' samples.

Only a few counts were recorded for this clone. The V call is TRBV6-1, the J call TRBJ1-1; weak D call: TRBD1 (5 bases). The CDR3 has 12 amino acids. From germline, CDR1 is MNHNS and CDR2 SASEGT. Trimming stripped 5 bases from V and 6 bases from J, with 10 bases between. CDR3 coding DNA: TGTGCCAGCAGTCCCGGGACCGCTGAAGCTTTCTTT. Amino acid sequence: CASSPGTAEAFF.

This clone occurred many times. The chain carries TRBV28 and TRBJ1-2; 7 nucleotides match TRBD1. V was pared by 2 bases and J by 7 bases, with 10 bases of the junction left unmatched. The CDR3 is 15 residues long. CDR1 MDHEN and CDR2 SYDVKM come from the germline V gene. CDR3 sequence (DNA): TGTGCCAGCAGTTTAGAAGTTGCAGGGGGATTTGGCTACACCTTC. Amino acids: CASSLEVAGGFGYTF.

This clone was seen at least ten times. Here the CDR3 DNA reads TGTGCCAGCAGCGTATCCGAGGACGGAGACTACGAGCAGTACTTC. Its translation: CASSVSEDGDYEQYF. This sequence joins TRBV9 and TRBJ2-7; D unresolved. Germline V lookup: CDR1 SGDLS, CDR2 YYNGEE. The CDR3 has 15 residues. The V gene lost 1 base and the J gene lost 3 bases, with 14 bases spanning the gap. The variable domain in full, completed from reference TRBV9 and TRBJ2-7, reads DSGVTQTPKHLITATGQRVTLRCSPRSGDLSVYWYQQSLDQGLQFLIQYYNGEERAKGNILERFSAQQFPDLHSELNLSSLELGDSALYFCASSVSEDGDYEQYFGPGTRLTVT.

This clone appeared a few times. Its ends do not fully match the called genes, so a read error is possible. In DNA form, the CDR3 reads TGTGCCAGCAGTTTGGCGGGACTAGCGGAAGGAGGGCGGGGAGAGACCGAGTACTTC. Translated: CASSLAGLAEGGRGETEYF. V gene TRBV27 combines with J gene TRBJ2-5; 11 bases fit TRBD2. The CDR3 has 19 amino acids. Germline V gene data show CDR1 as MNHEY and CDR2 as SMNVEV (reference sequence).

This clone was detected ten times or more. This chain connects TRBV5-5 to TRBJ2-3, with D maybe TRBD1 (6 bases). Deletions cut 2 bases from V and 1 base from J, with 11 bases between. Germline V lookup: CDR1 SGHKS, CDR2 YYEKEE (reference sequence). There are 15 residues in the CDR3. The CDR3 DNA sequence: TGTGCCAGCAGCTTAGGGGGAGCTGGCACAGATACGCAGTATTTT. Amino acids: CASSLGGAGTDTQYF. Based on the CDR3 plus reference TRBV5-5 and TRBJ2-3, the full variable domain is DAGVTQSPTHLIKTRGQQVTLRCSPISGHKSVSWYQQVLGQGPQFIFQYYEKEERGRGNFPDRFSARQFPNYSSELNVNALLLGDSALYLCASSLGGAGTDTQYFGPGTRLTVL.

The table lists this clone with many counts. The chain joins TRBV11-2 to TRBJ2-7; 11 bases map to TRBD2. The CDR3 is made up of 14 amino acids. V lost 8 bases, J lost 4 bases, and 7 bases stayed unmatched. From germline, CDR1 is SGHAT and CDR2 FQNNGV. CDR3 DNA sequence: TGTGCCAGCTCTCCGGCTAGCGGGAGGTACGAGCAGTACTTC. It translates to CASSPASGRYEQYF.

This chain joins TRBV5-5 and TRBJ1-2; D is unresolved. The CDR3 is made up of 14 amino acids. Per the germline V gene, CDR1 is SGHKS and CDR2 is YYEKEE (reference sequence). V was clipped by 0 bases and J by 3 bases, with 9 bases between them. CDR3 loop: CASSLGMMDYGYTF. The CDR3 bases are TGTGCCAGCAGCTTGGGAATGATGGACTATGGCTACACCTTC. Drawing the rest from reference TRBV5-5 and TRBJ1-2, the complete variable domain is DAGVTQSPTHLIKTRGQQVTLRCSPISGHKSVSWYQQVLGQGPQFIFQYYEKEERGRGNFPDRFSARQFPNYSSELNVNALLLGDSALYLCASSLGMMDYGYTFGSGTRLTVV.

This clone has at least ten counts. V gene TRBV6-1 combines with J gene TRBJ1-1; D is unclear. V lost 5 bases to trimming and J lost 1 base, with 8 bases between them. The CDR3 is 13 residues long. Germline loops: CDR1 MNHNS, CDR2 SASEGT. The CDR3 region is CASSKDTNTEAFF. Here the CDR3 DNA reads TGTGCCAGCAGTAAAGACACGAACACTGAAGCTTTCTTT.

The CDR3 nucleotides are TGTGCCAGCAGCATACGGACAGGGACTTCAACTAATGAAAAACTGTTTTTT. Translating it yields CASSIRTGTSTNEKLFF. The chain links TRBV7-3 to TRBJ1-4, with TRBD1 matching 8 bases. The germline V gene encodes CDR1 SGHTA and CDR2 FQGTGA. V lost 5 bases to trimming and J lost 0 bases; unmatched junction nucleotides: 8. CDR3 length: 17 residues.

This clone has a count of ten or more. V gene TRBV7-2 combines with J gene TRBJ1-5; unclear D gene. Between the trimmed V and J ends, which lost 1 base and 5 bases, there was a span of 9 bases. Germline loops: CDR1 SGHTA, CDR2 FQGNSA. The CDR3 covers 14 residues. CDR3 protein: CASSLEVRDQPQHF. The CDR3 nucleotides read TGTGCCAGCAGCTTAGAAGTGAGGGATCAGCCCCAGCATTTT.

This clone was recorded many times. The genes are TRBV9 and TRBJ1-5; tentatively, D is TRBD1 (5 bases). This CDR3 contains 15 residues. V shed 4 bases and J shed 9 bases, with 20 bases lying between them. Germline assignment: CDR1 SGDLS and CDR2 YYNGEE. CDR3 residues: CASSSSPGGGAPQHF. The DNA for the CDR3 is TGTGCCAGCAGCTCTTCTCCGGGGGGGGGTGCGCCCCAGCATTTT.

This clone was observed many times. The V and J genes are TRBV2 and TRBJ1-2; D is ambiguous. The CDR3 length is 14 residues. Germline lookup yields CDR1 SNHLY and CDR2 FYNNEI. V was trimmed by 8 bases and J by 2 bases, leaving 15 bases between them. CDR3 sequence: CASLRNLGNYGYTF. DNA for the CDR3: TGTGCCAGCCTGAGGAACCTGGGGAACTATGGCTACACCTTC.

This clone occurred many times. This chain connects TRBV6-4 to TRBJ2-1, with 12 bases aligning to TRBD2. Germline lookup yields CDR1 MRHNA and CDR2 SNTAGT. The junction had 9 bases not matched to a gene; V was cut back by 7 bases and J by 2 bases. CDR3 length: 17 amino acids. The CDR3 DNA follows: TGTGCCAGCATCCCGGGACTAGCGGGTACCCCCTACAATGAGCAGTTCTTC. It translates to CASIPGLAGTPYNEQFF.

The chain couples TRBV7-8 to TRBJ2-7; the D gene is possibly TRBD1 (6 bases). The V end lost 1 base, the J end lost 1 base, and 14 bases lay between the germline ends. The CDR3 loop spans 16 amino acids. The germline V gene encodes CDR1 SGHVS and CDR2 FQNEAQ. The chain's CDR3 is CASSLGPDRSSYEQYF. The DNA for the CDR3 is TGTGCCAGCAGCTTAGGGCCTGACAGGAGTTCCTACGAGCAGTACTTC.